Detailed here is one T cell receptor (beta chain). The antigen remains unidentified. The CDR3 loop spans 18 amino acids. The germline CDR1 and CDR2 sequences are SQVTM and ANQGSEA. Trimming cost V 1 base and J 3 bases; bases outside gene matches: 8. These data originate in a study of cytotoxic CD8 clonotypes in ibrutinib-treated CLL. Study as a whole: It was after a median approximately twelve months of treatment, range 6 to 36, that response samples were taken.

Overall study findings and caveats: Clonality went higher at ibrutinib response and then dropped back toward baseline at progression.

The protocol was immunoSEQ multiplex PCR, while the TCRdb copy is restricted to in-frame clones and leaves out a portion. The table records almost 85,000 clones, around 83% of them present only once. This receptor was identified in a human donor with chronic lymphocytic leukemia. Here the sequenced sample was PBMCs, taken before ibrutinib treatment. The V gene is TRBV29-1, the J gene TRBJ2-3; TRBD2 agrees at 15 bases. CDR3 coding DNA: TGCAGCGTTGAAGGCGGACTAGCGGGAGGGGTTGTAACAGATACGCAGTATTTT. Translation gives CSVEGGLAGGVVTDTQYF.